This T cell receptor beta chain appears in the sequencing data of a study of T cell responses to AZD1222 COVID-19 vaccine. For the study at large: Second doses that came at about 4 or about 12 weeks were put together. The study, taken as a whole, reports: Only five to seven individuals given AZD1222 were seropositive at baseline. White British people made up most donors, females outnumbered males, and clonal diversity was possibly underestimated. Dominant at 160-218 and 743-854, vaccine-associated CD4 TCRs also spanned spike.

Remarks on this clone: The antigen is not known.

This CDR3 contains 13 residues. The V end lost 5 bases, the J end lost 7 bases, and 14 bases lay between the germline ends. Germline CDR1 PRHDT, CDR2 FYEKMQ (reference sequence). The repertoire was sequenced with immunoSEQ multiplex PCR; TCRdb's copy has only in-frame clones and lacks some. The data show approximately 88,000 clones, about 72% seen once. This clonotype was sampled from an adult in good health. The starting material was peripheral blood, obtained on day 0 of AZD1222 vaccination. The V and J genes are TRBV13 and TRBJ2-5; D gene uncertain. CDR3: CASSPRSAGTQYF. The DNA of the CDR3 is TGTGCCAGCAGCCCCAGATCCGCCGGGACCCAGTACTTC.